This is a list of T cell receptor beta chains from one sample in a study of post-analysis software for immune sequencing data. MiXCR was run by TCRdb on the PCR reads, yielding one entry per CDR3 protein. The profile shows fewer than 700,000 distinct CDR3 sequences, around 44% of them singletons. The sample was blood. The receptor source for this set is a girl between 10 and 17 years old with multiple sclerosis. Both conserved end residues are part of each CDR3. D genes are given only for firm matches. Expanded clones are given a class, and other clones once, few, many or no size at all.

j_call v_call d_call cdr3_length clone_size cdr3_nt cdr3_aa
TRBJ2-4 TRBV5-1 . 15 once TGCGCCAGCAGCCCTACGGGTAGCGCCAATGACAAGCAGTACTTC CASSPTGSANDKQYF
TRBJ1-6 TRBV27 TRBD1 15 . TGTGCCAGCAGTTTGTGGGACAGGGGCAGTTCACCCCTCCACTTT CASSLWDRGSSPLHF
TRBJ2-3 TRBV12-3/TRBV12-4 TRBD2 16 . TGTGCCAGCAGTCCCTGGACTAGCGGGAGTTCAGATACGCAGTATTTT CASSPWTSGSSDTQYF
TRBJ2-7 TRBV29-1 TRBD2 17 few TGCAGCGTTGTGGGGGGTGGTAGCGGGAGGCCTTCCTACGAGCAGTACTTC CSVVGGGSGRPSYEQYF
TRBJ2-5 TRBV7-8 TRBD1 15 . TGTGCCAGCAGCCCGACAGGGGCAGGGGGAGAGACCCAGTACTTC CASSPTGAGGETQYF
TRBJ2-2 TRBV7-3 TRBD2 15 once TGTGCCAGCAGCACGACGGGGGGGTGGACCGGGGAGCTGTTTTTT CASSTTGGWTGELFF
TRBJ2-5 TRBV27 . 12 . TGTGCCAGCAGTTGGGCGGAAGAGACCCAGTACTTC CASSWAEETQYF
TRBJ2-7 TRBV5-1 TRBD2 14 many TGTGCCAGCAGTTTAGCGGGGGGACCCTACGAGCAGTACTTC CASSLAGGPYEQYF
TRBJ2-7 TRBV6-5 . 14 . TGTGCCAGCAGTTACTCTAACAGAGTCTACGAGCAGTACTTC CASSYSNRVYEQYF
TRBJ1-2 TRBV21-1 . 16 . TGTGCCAGCAGCGACACCCGGGACAGGAGAATCTATGGCTACACCTTC CASSDTRDRRIYGYTF
TRBJ2-5 TRBV12-3/TRBV12-4 TRBD1 14 . TGTGCCAGCAGTGGGCAGGGGGCGGCTTTGGCCCAGTACTTC CASSGQGAALAQYF
TRBJ2-1 TRBV4-2 . 15 . TGTGCCAGCAGCCAAACCGGGACGGCCTACAATGAGCAGTTCTTC CASSQTGTAYNEQFF
TRBJ2-1 TRBV12-3/TRBV12-4 TRBD2 16 . TGTGCCAGCAGTACAACGGCTAGCGGGAGTCGAAATGAGCAGTTCTTC CASSTTASGSRNEQFF
TRBJ2-7 TRBV7-9 . 14 . TGTGCCAGCAGCCCCCCTATGCGTTCCCACGAGCAGTACTTC CASSPPMRSHEQYF
TRBJ1-1 TRBV12-3/TRBV12-4 . 13 . TGTGCCAGCAGTTTGTGGGCAAACACTGAAGCTTTCTTT CASSLWANTEAFF
TRBJ2-4 TRBV5-1 . 16 . TGCGCCAGCAGCTCATCACGGGGCAAGGGCAAAAACATTCAGTACTTC CASSSSRGKGKNIQYF